A single sample gave rise to the 9 T cell receptor beta chains below, sequenced in a study of blood T cell repertoires in COVID-19. Sequenced by immunoSEQ multiplex PCR; TCRdb stores in-frame clones only, minus some. The sample records roughly 140,000 clones, around 80% being singletons. The sequencing input was PBMCs or T cells enriched from blood (not recorded which). Source of these receptors: a man between 45 and 60 years old who had recovered from COVID-19.

This sequence joins TRBV19 and TRBJ1-1; possibly TRBD1 for D (6 bases). CDR3 length: 15 amino acids. V was clipped by 5 bases and J by 0 bases, with 13 bases between them. From germline, CDR1 is LNHDA and CDR2 SQIVND (reference sequence). The CDR3 reads CASSRTQGMNTEAFF. The CDR3 DNA reads as TGTGCCAGTAGTCGAACACAGGGCATGAACACTGAAGCTTTCTTT.

The V gene is TRBV4-3, the J gene TRBJ1-5; D might be TRBD1 (5 bases). The V end lost 0 bases, the J end lost 5 bases, and 17 bases lay between the germline ends. Per the germline V gene, CDR1 is LGHNA and CDR2 is YSLEER. The CDR3 totals 17 residues. CDR3 nucleotide sequence: TGCGCCAGCAGCCAAGACTCATCTTATGGGGCGGATCAGCCCCAGCATTTT. Translation gives CASSQDSSYGADQPQHF.

The chain employs TRBV5-4 and TRBJ1-1, with TRBD1 identical over 9 bases. Trimming removed 7 bases from V and 0 bases from J; junction bases left unmatched: 13. Germline V gene sequence: CDR1 SGHNT, CDR2 YYREEE (reference sequence). There are 17 residues in the CDR3. The CDR3 DNA follows: TGTGCCAGCGAATTGGTGGGACAGGGCGTATTGAACACTGAAGCTTTCTTT. This codes for CASELVGQGVLNTEAFF.

There are a few counts of this clone. The chain employs TRBV19 and TRBJ2-7; weak D call: TRBD2 (5 bases). The CDR3 runs to 14 residues. Trimming removed 4 bases at V and 0 bases at J, with 10 bases between. Germline V CDR1 and CDR2: LNHDA, SQIVND (reference sequence). This chain's CDR3 is CASSTNDYSYEQYF. In DNA, the CDR3 is TGTGCCAGTAGTACAAACGACTACTCCTACGAGCAGTACTTC.

This clone appeared a single time. V is TRBV5-1 and J is TRBJ1-6, with 7 bases lining up with TRBD1. Germline lookup yields CDR1 SGHRS and CDR2 YFSETQ. The CDR3 is made up of 15 amino acids. J gave up 8 bases and V 2 bases, and 7 bases lay outside the gene matches. The CDR3 sequence is CASSLTGVVDSPLHF. CDR3 DNA: TGCGCCAGCAGCTTAACAGGGGTGGTTGATTCACCCCTCCACTTT. The entire variable domain, with the rest obtained from reference TRBV5-1 and TRBJ1-6, is as follows: KAGVTQTPRYLIKTRGQQVTLSCSPISGHRSVSWYQQTPGQGLQFLFEYFSETQRNKGNFPGRFSGRQFSNSRSEMNVSTLELGDSALYLCASSLTGVVDSPLHFGNGTRLTVT.

This clone was picked up one time. V usage is TRBV2 and J usage is TRBJ1-4; 11 bases fit TRBD1. CDR3 length equals 16 residues. The germline V gene has CDR1 SNHLY and CDR2 FYNNEI. V was pared by 3 bases and J by 7 bases, with 7 bases of the junction left unmatched. The DNA for the CDR3 is TGTGCCAGCAGTGATCCAGGGACAGGGGGAATTGAAAAACTGTTTTTT. As protein: CASSDPGTGGIEKLFF.

This chain joins TRBV19 and TRBJ2-3; TRBD2 matches at 8 bases. The germline V gene has CDR1 LNHDA and CDR2 SQIVND (reference sequence). The CDR3 is 17 amino acids. The V gene end was trimmed by 5 bases and the J gene end by 2 bases; junction bases not matched to a gene: 12. This CDR3 reads CASSPRTSSISTDTQYF. CDR3 nucleotides: TGTGCCAGTAGTCCAAGGACTAGCAGTATATCCACAGATACGCAGTATTTT. Using reference TRBV19 and TRBJ2-3 for the parts outside the CDR3, the full variable domain is DGGITQSPKYLFRKEGQNVTLSCEQNLNHDAMYWYRQDPGQGLRLIYYSQIVNDFQKGDIAEGYSVSREKKESFPLTVTSAQKNPTAFYLCASSPRTSSISTDTQYFGPGTRLTVL.

This chain uses TRBV14 with TRBJ2-5, with a tentative D call TRBD2 (5 bases). Trimming shortened V by 4 bases and J by 5 bases, and 14 bases separated the two germline ends. Germline V gives CDR1 SGHDN, CDR2 FVKESK. The CDR3 totals 14 residues. CDR3 coding DNA: TGTGCCAGCAGCCTGGGCTCCCGGAGGGAGACCCAGTACTTC. Translated: CASSLGSRRETQYF.

The chain combines TRBV19 with TRBJ1-5, with D possibly being TRBD1 (5 bases). V was shortened by 2 bases and J by 9 bases, with 20 bases between the two germline ends. This CDR3 spans 16 amino acids. The germline V gene encodes CDR1 LNHDA and CDR2 SQIVND (reference sequence). The CDR3 DNA reads TGTGCCAGTAGTATAAAAAGCCGGACGGGGGGTGCGCCCCAGCATTTT. It codes for CASSIKSRTGGAPQHF.